These T cell receptor beta chains were read from a single sample in a study of beta chain features in type 1 diabetes. Method: immunoSEQ multiplex PCR; TCRdb's copy keeps in-frame clones and lacks some. Among about 150,000 clones listed, 10% to 15% were seen once. The sequencing input was central memory CD4+ T cells from blood. Receptors originate from a man younger than 35 with type 1 diabetes. CDR3s include the opening cysteine and the closing phenylalanine or tryptophan. Each record gives: clone size, V gene, D gene, J gene, CDR3 protein, CDR3 DNA. A D gene is named only where the DNA matches it firmly. Rows give clone size only sometimes, using once, few, many, or a class for an expanded clone.

few	TRBV28	.	TRBJ2-5	CASSLFPEETQYF	TGTGCCAGCAGTTTATTTCCCGAAGAGACCCAGTACTTC
.	TRBV30	.	TRBJ1-5	CAWSVWDTGGQPQHF	TGTGCCTGGAGTGTCTGGGACACCGGTGGTCAGCCCCAGCATTTT
.	TRBV30	.	TRBJ1-1	CAWSTKSANTEAFF	TGTGCCTGGAGTACCAAATCCGCGAACACTGAAGCTTTCTTT
few	TRBV7-9	.	TRBJ2-3	CASGFHDTDTQYF	TGTGCCAGCGGCTTCCACGACACGGATACGCAGTATTTT
few	TRBV6-5	.	TRBJ2-1	CASSGASDPTNEQFF	TGTGCCAGCAGTGGGGCGTCTGACCCCACAAATGAGCAGTTCTTC
.	TRBV30	TRBD2	TRBJ2-5	CAWNAGGIQETQYF	TGTGCCTGGAACGCGGGGGGTATCCAAGAGACCCAGTACTTC
.	TRBV30	.	TRBJ2-2	CAWRVSVSGELFF	TGTGCCTGGAGGGTTTCCGTAAGCGGGGAGCTGTTTTTT
few	TRBV5-1	TRBD1	TRBJ2-5	CASSSARGQETQYF	TGCGCCAGCAGCTCCGCCAGGGGGCAGGAGACCCAGTACTTC
few	TRBV30	TRBD2	TRBJ2-1	CAWSVLAGGTMEQFF	TGTGCCTGGAGTGTTCTAGCGGGGGGTACAATGGAGCAGTTCTTC
few	TRBV7-9	.	TRBJ1-5	CASSFQGGGAQHF	TGTGCCAGCAGTTTCCAAGGGGGTGGGGCCCAGCATTTT
few	TRBV7-2	TRBD1	TRBJ2-1	CASTIDRGYNEQFF	TGTGCCAGCACCATAGACAGGGGGTACAATGAGCAGTTCTTC
.	TRBV27	TRBD1	TRBJ1-6	CASSFGEGGHYNSPLHF	TGTGCCAGCAGTTTCGGTGAAGGGGGCCACTATAATTCACCCCTCCACTTT
.	TRBV9	.	TRBJ1-4	CASSAGATNEKLFF	TGTGCCAGCAGCGCAGGGGCAACTAATGAAAAACTGTTTTTT
.	TRBV28	.	TRBJ1-2	CASQDGGAMDGYTF	TGTGCCAGCCAAGACGGGGGGGCGATGGATGGCTACACCTTC
many	TRBV7-8	.	TRBJ2-6	CASSFPSGANVLTF	TGTGCCAGCAGCTTTCCCTCTGGGGCCAACGTCCTGACTTTC
.	TRBV4-2	TRBD2	TRBJ2-5	CASSQASSGGLETQYF	TGTGCCAGCAGCCAAGCCTCTAGCGGGGGATTGGAGACCCAGTACTTC
.	TRBV28	.	TRBJ1-1	CASSSVNTEAFF	TGTGCCAGCAGTTCCGTGAACACTGAAGCTTTCTTT
.	TRBV7-2	.	TRBJ1-6	CASSVTVGFSSYNSPLHF	TGTGCCAGCAGCGTGACAGTGGGGTTTAGCTCCTATAATTCACCCCTCCACTTT
few	TRBV27	.	TRBJ2-1	CASSGINEQFF	TGTGCCAGCAGTGGGATCAATGAGCAGTTCTTC
.	TRBV4-2	.	TRBJ1-2	CASSPSMANYGYTF	TGTGCCAGCAGCCCCTCGATGGCTAACTATGGCTACACCTTC
.	TRBV30	.	TRBJ2-7	CAWSTTGHEQYF	TGTGCCTGGAGTACCACAGGTCACGAGCAGTACTTC
.	TRBV29-1	.	TRBJ2-1	CSVVPYLGVGEQFF	TGCAGCGTGGTACCGTATCTGGGTGTCGGTGAGCAGTTCTTC
.	TRBV6-1	.	TRBJ2-3	CASSERRGDTQYF	TGTGCCAGCAGTGAAAGGAGAGGGGATACGCAGTATTTT
many	TRBV5-4	.	TRBJ2-5	CASSLDRRLYQETQYF	TGTGCCAGCAGCTTGGACCGGAGGCTTTACCAAGAGACCCAGTACTTC
few	TRBV4-1	.	TRBJ2-5	CASSQEASRETQYF	TGCGCCAGCAGCCAAGAGGCTAGCAGAGAGACCCAGTACTTC
few	TRBV14	.	TRBJ2-1	CASSLALNEQFF	TGTGCCAGCAGCCTGGCTCTCAATGAGCAGTTCTTC
.	TRBV23-1	.	TRBJ1-5	CASTLRTVGYQPQHF	TGCGCCAGCACCCTTCGGACAGTAGGGTATCAGCCCCAGCATTTT
.	TRBV10-3	.	TRBJ2-7	CAISEPARGLTTYEQYF	TGTGCCATCAGTGAGCCAGCCCGGGGGCTAACAACCTACGAGCAGTACTTC
many	TRBV16	TRBD1	TRBJ1-6	CASAVQGTSPLHF	TGTGCCAGCGCCGTACAGGGGACTTCACCCCTCCACTTT
few	TRBV6-1	.	TRBJ2-7	CASSGDSYEQYF	TGTGCCAGCAGTGGCGACTCCTACGAGCAGTACTTC
.	TRBV10-3	TRBD1	TRBJ1-2	CAISGHVQGNYGYTF	TGTGCCATCAGTGGTCATGTACAGGGGAACTATGGCTACACCTTC
few	TRBV2	TRBD2	TRBJ2-2	CASSELGLASGGKLFF	TGTGCCAGCAGTGAACTCGGTTTGGCTAGCGGGGGGAAGCTGTTTTTT
few	TRBV7-6	TRBD1	TRBJ1-4	CASSFGTGYEKLFF	TGTGCCAGCAGCTTCGGGACAGGGTACGAAAAACTGTTTTTT
.	TRBV7-2	TRBD1	TRBJ1-2	CASSLGTTGANYGYTF	TGTGCCAGCAGCTTAGGCACCACAGGGGCCAACTATGGCTACACCTTC
.	TRBV12-5	.	TRBJ2-2	CASGLGSSSGELFF	TGTGCTAGTGGTTTGGGGAGTTCCTCCGGGGAGCTGTTTTTT
few	TRBV18	.	TRBJ2-7	CASSPEGGEQYF	TGTGCCAGCTCACCTGAGGGGGGCGAGCAGTACTTC
few	TRBV7-9	TRBD2	TRBJ2-7	CASGGIFREGEQYF	TGTGCCAGCGGAGGGATTTTTAGGGAGGGCGAGCAGTACTTC
few	TRBV9	.	TRBJ1-6	CASSPLTDSPLHF	TGTGCCAGCAGCCCTTTAACGGATTCACCCCTCCACTTT
.	TRBV2	.	TRBJ1-1	CASTNREETEAFF	TGTGCCAGCACGAACAGGGAGGAAACTGAAGCTTTCTTT
few	TRBV7-9	.	TRBJ2-5	CASSSQGGHQTQYF	TGTGCCAGCAGCTCCCAAGGGGGTCATCAGACCCAGTACTTC
.	TRBV7-9	.	TRBJ2-3	CASSSYTDTQYF	TGTGCCAGCAGCTCGTACACAGATACGCAGTATTTT
.	TRBV7-9	.	TRBJ1-4	CASSYPSTTNEKLFF	TGTGCCAGCAGCTACCCGTCAACAACTAATGAAAAACTGTTTTTT
few	TRBV7-9	.	TRBJ1-1	CASSSLRNRTEAFF	TGTGCCAGCAGCTCCCTGAGGAACCGCACTGAAGCTTTCTTT
few	TRBV9	.	TRBJ1-1	CASSPDPGGTEAFF	TGTGCCAGCAGCCCAGACCCGGGGGGCACTGAAGCTTTCTTT
.	TRBV28	.	TRBJ2-3	CASSQGGADTQYF	TGTGCCAGCAGCCAGGGGGGCGCAGATACGCAGTATTTT
few	TRBV30	.	TRBJ2-3	CAWSVHGNTDTQYF	TGTGCCTGGAGTGTACATGGTAACACAGATACGCAGTATTTT
.	TRBV28	TRBD2	TRBJ2-3	CASSRVAGGRSDTQYF	TGTGCCAGCAGTCGGGTAGCGGGGGGGCGGTCAGATACGCAGTATTTT